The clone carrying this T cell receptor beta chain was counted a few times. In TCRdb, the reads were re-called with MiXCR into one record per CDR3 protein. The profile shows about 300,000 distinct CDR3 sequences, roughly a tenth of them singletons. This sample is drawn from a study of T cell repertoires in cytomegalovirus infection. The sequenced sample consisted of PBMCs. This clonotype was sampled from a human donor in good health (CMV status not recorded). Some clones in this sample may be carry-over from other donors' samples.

CDR3 bases: TGCAGTGCAACGGGACAGGGAGCTAACTATGGCTACACCTTC. Its translation: CSATGQGANYGYTF. The gene calls are TRBV20-1 and TRBJ1-2; 9 bases fit TRBD1. Germline CDR1 reads DFQATT; CDR2 reads SNEGSKA (reference sequence). This CDR3 comprises 14 residues. J gave up 0 bases and V 6 bases, and 5 bases lay outside the gene matches.